The 26 T cell receptor beta chains below were found in one sample sequenced in a study of T and B cells in COVID-19 patients (dated by TCRdb to 2020 to 2021). The reads were generated on an Illumina MiSeq. Multiplex PCR with BIOMED2 TRB-A/B primer pools was used to amplify the TRB rearrangements. The raw public data were reprocessed by TCRdb itself: fastp quality trimming at Q25, MiXCR clonotype calling, in-frame beta chains only. Rows are combined by CDR3 protein, so each entry shows the most common genes and DNA. The sample table contains several thousand distinct CDR3 sequences; only one count was recorded for 27% of them. The ten largest account for about 40% of the sample. Genomic DNA extracted from blood, in amounts of 250-500 ng, served as the starting material for amplifying TRB repertoires. Sequences were obtained from blood. These receptors came from a human donor with active COVID-19. The donor label of this sample is uncertain.

By share, this clonotype ranks as medium-sized. J is TRBJ1-1 and V is TRBV11-1; no reliable D call. Trimming took 5 bases from V and 7 from J, leaving 11 bases between them. Looked up from germline, CDR1 is SGHAT and CDR2 is FQDESV (reference sequence). The CDR3 runs 12 residues. CDR3 protein: CASSARAGEAFF. CDR3 nucleotide sequence: TGTGCCAGCAGCGCGAGAGCGGGTGAAGCTTTCTTT.

The chain is built from TRBV19 and TRBJ2-4; TRBD1 or TRBD2 may be the D gene (5 bases each). The ends were cut back, 0 bases at V and 7 bases at J, with 10 bases in the middle. The germline CDR1 and CDR2 sequences are LNHDA and SQIVND (reference sequence). The CDR3 extends over 14 amino acids. The CDR3 protein is CASSIEGVGNIQYF. CDR3 in DNA: TGTGCCAGTAGTATAGAGGGGGTGGGGAACATTCAGTACTTC.

The CDR3, as DNA: TGTGCCAGCAGCTTCGGGACAGGGTGCTACGAGCAGTACTTC. This sequence encodes CASSFGTGCYEQYF. V gene TRBV6-2 or TRBV6-3 combines with J gene TRBJ2-7, with 9 positions matching TRBD1. The CDR3 is made up of 14 amino acids. Germline V CDR1 and CDR2: MNHEY, SVGEGT. V lost 6 bases, J lost 3 bases, and 6 bases stayed unmatched.

J is TRBJ2-1 and V is TRBV7-2; D may be TRBD1 (6 bases). V was cut by 4 bases and J by 6 bases, with 10 bases left in between. CDR3 length: 13 residues. Germline V gene lookup returns CDR1 SGHTA and CDR2 FQGNSA. In nucleotides, the CDR3 is TGTGCCAGCAGCTCCCGAGGGGGCAATGAGCAGTTCTTC. As protein: CASSSRGGNEQFF.

In its sample, this clonotype ranks as large. The chain uses TRBV5-1 and TRBJ1-2; TRBD1 is a possible D gene (5 bases). CDR3 length: 14 amino acids. Germline-derived CDR1 and CDR2 are SGHRS and YFSETQ. The V end lost 3 bases, the J end lost 5 bases, and 14 bases lay between the germline ends. CDR3 in amino acids: CASSWRKGRYGYTF. In DNA, the CDR3 is TGCGCCAGCAGCTGGAGGAAGGGGAGGTATGGCTACACCTTC. The full variable domain, rest sourced from reference TRBV5-1 and TRBJ1-2, is KAGVTQTPRYLIKTRGQQVTLSCSPISGHRSVSWYQQTPGQGLQFLFEYFSETQRNKGNFPGRFSGRQFSNSRSEMNVSTLELGDSALYLCASSWRKGRYGYTFGSGTRLTVV.

This clonotype has more than one count but fewer than ten. A much larger clonotype is one base distant, so this may be a read error. The J gene is TRBJ2-7, the V gene TRBV30; D perhaps matches TRBD1 (6 bases). V was clipped by 3 bases and J by 3 bases, with 18 bases between them. Germline CDR1 reads GTSNPN; CDR2 reads SVGIG (reference sequence). The CDR3 loop spans 15 amino acids. CDR3 in amino acids: CAWSLTGCGGYEQYF. CDR3 in DNA: TGTGCCTGGAGCCTCACAGGGTGCGGAGGCTACGAGCAGTACTTC.

This clonotype has only a few counts. The gene calls are TRBV21-1 and TRBJ2-7. TRBV21-1 is designated a pseudogene. This CDR3 is 11 amino acids long. CDR3 nucleotide sequence: TGTGCCAGCGGGCTATACTACGAGCAGTACTTC. Translating it yields CASGLYYEQYF.

In this sample, this clonotype turned up once. This chain connects TRBV20-1 to TRBJ1-6; D is uncertain. This CDR3 contains 17 residues. CDR1 is DFQATT and CDR2 is SNEGSKA in the germline V gene (reference sequence). V lost 5 bases and J lost 1, with 18 bases in between. In nucleotides, the CDR3 is TGCAGTGCTTATCGGGCCGAGGGCCCTTCCTATAATTCACCCCTCCACTTT. Translating gives CSAYRAEGPSYNSPLHF.

This clonotype was detected a few times. This chain connects TRBV5-1 to TRBJ2-7; D ambiguous. Trimming took off 3 bases at V and 0 bases at J, with 7 bases between the two ends. Germline lookup yields CDR1 SGHRS and CDR2 YFSETQ. The CDR3 totals 13 residues. DNA for the CDR3: TGCGCCAGCAGCTCCAGCAACTCCTACGAGCAGTACTTC. Translating gives CASSSSNSYEQYF.

There are a few counts of this clonotype. The gene calls are TRBV19 and TRBJ1-1, with D possibly matching TRBD1 (5 bases). The CDR3 has 13 residues. Germline-derived CDR1 and CDR2 are LNHDA and SQIVND (reference sequence). Trimming took off 7 bases at V and 12 bases at J, with 21 bases between the two ends. The CDR3 bases are TGTGCCAGTAACCCCAGGGCGGGAACTCTAACTTTCTTT. Protein sequence: CASNPRAGTLTFF.

This clonotype is categorized as medium-sized. The chain combines TRBV19 with TRBJ2-2, with a weak D call TRBD1 (6 bases). From germline, CDR1 is LNHDA and CDR2 SQIVND (reference sequence). The CDR3 runs 15 residues. V lost 5 bases, J lost 5 bases, and 15 bases lay in between. CDR3 nucleotides: TGTGCCAGTAGTGCTACCGGGACACAGACCGGGGAGCTGTTTTTT. Translated, it gives CASSATGTQTGELFF.

By share of the sample, this clonotype is medium-sized. This rearrangement joins TRBV19 to TRBJ2-5; D is perhaps TRBD1 (5 bases). Looked up from germline, CDR1 is LNHDA and CDR2 is SQIVND (reference sequence). This CDR3 is built from 13 residues. Trimming stripped 3 bases from V and 5 bases from J, with 10 bases between. The CDR3 is CASSISRGETQYF. The CDR3 nucleotides read TGTGCCAGTAGTATCTCAAGGGGTGAGACCCAGTACTTC. Filled out from reference TRBV19 and TRBJ2-5, the complete variable domain reads DGGITQSPKYLFRKEGQNVTLSCEQNLNHDAMYWYRQDPGQGLRLIYYSQIVNDFQKGDIAEGYSVSREKKESFPLTVTSAQKNPTAFYLCASSISRGETQYFGPGTRLLVL.

Concerning this clonotype: Compared with germline, one end of the junction differs, possibly owing to a read error. The genes are TRBV5-4 and TRBJ1-1; D is undetermined. The CDR3 is 14 amino acids. Per the germline V gene, CDR1 is SGHNT and CDR2 is YYREEE (reference sequence). This chain's CDR3 is CASSFGDTYTQAFF. The CDR3 nucleotides are TGTGCCAGCAGCTTCGGAGACACGTACACTCAAGCTTTCTTT.

The rearrangement uses TRBV11-3 and TRBJ2-1, with 11 bases that match TRBD1. With V trimmed by 3 bases and J by 5 bases, 15 bases remained unmatched. Germline assignment: CDR1 SGHNT and CDR2 YENEEA. This CDR3 is built from 19 residues. CDR3: CASSFLLTPGQGVHNEQFF. CDR3 sequence (DNA): TGTGCCAGCAGCTTCCTACTCACTCCGGGACAGGGGGTGCACAATGAGCAGTTCTTC. The full variable domain, its missing parts supplied by reference TRBV11-3 and TRBJ2-1, is EAGVVQSPRYKIIEKKQPVAFWCNPISGHNTLYWYLQNLGQGPELLIRYENEEAVDDSQLPKDRFSAERLKGVDSTLKIQPAELGDSAVYLCASSFLLTPGQGVHNEQFFGPGTRLTVL.

The chain joins TRBV24-1 to TRBJ2-7; 8 bases align to TRBD1. The germline V gene has CDR1 KGHDR and CDR2 SFDVKD. Trimming removed 3 bases from V and 0 bases from J; junction bases left unmatched: 3. The CDR3 length is 15 residues. The CDR3 protein is CATSDQGAGSYEQYF. CDR3 coding DNA: TGTGCCACCAGTGATCAGGGGGCCGGCTCCTACGAGCAGTACTTC.

A few counts support this clonotype. The rearrangement links TRBV6-5 to TRBJ2-7, with D perhaps TRBD2 (5 bases). Per the germline V gene, CDR1 is MNHEY and CDR2 is SVGAGI. The CDR3 loop spans 14 amino acids. Trimming left V 0 bases short and J 4 bases short, with 10 bases between. CDR3 sequence reads: CASSYSPGRYEQYF. For the CDR3, the DNA is TGTGCCAGCAGTTACTCCCCGGGGAGATACGAGCAGTACTTC.

This chain links TRBV5-1 with TRBJ2-2; weak D call: TRBD2 (6 bases). V lost 4 bases and J lost 1, with 11 bases in between. This CDR3 contains 15 residues. Germline lookup yields CDR1 SGHRS and CDR2 YFSETQ. CDR3 DNA sequence: TGCGCCAGCAGCGCCGGGACTGTGAACACCGGGGAGCTGTTTTTT. Its translation: CASSAGTVNTGELFF.

This sequence joins TRBV7-2 and TRBJ2-7; 9 bases agree with TRBD2. The CDR3 is 14 residues long. V lost 2 bases, J lost 6 bases, and 5 bases stayed unmatched. In germline, CDR1 is SGHTA, CDR2 FQGNSA. In DNA, the CDR3 is TGTGCCAGCAGCTTACTAGCGGGACCCCGCGAGCAGTACTTC. Translating it yields CASSLLAGPREQYF.

By proportion, this clonotype is medium-sized. This sequence joins TRBV6-2 or TRBV6-3 and TRBJ2-1, with 9 bases that match TRBD2. J lost 6 bases, V lost 4 bases, and 4 bases had no gene match. This CDR3 has 14 residues. Germline CDR1 and CDR2: MNHEY and SVGEGT. The CDR3 protein is CASSLTGLANEQFF. The CDR3 DNA follows: TGTGCCAGCAGTTTAACGGGACTAGCCAATGAGCAGTTCTTC.

This clonotype was seen a few times. J is TRBJ2-7 and V is TRBV12-3 or TRBV12-4; D tentatively reads TRBD1 or TRBD2 (5 bases each). Trimming took off 5 bases at V and 3 bases at J, with 20 bases between the two ends. CDR3 size: 16 residues. The DNA for the CDR3 is TGTGCCAGCAGTCCTACGGGGCCCTCCAAAAACTACGAGCAGTACTTC. It codes for CASSPTGPSKNYEQYF.

The chain combines TRBV27 with TRBJ1-3, with D unresolved. Trimming took off 5 bases at V and 0 bases at J, with 11 bases between the two ends. Per germline, CDR1 MNHEY and CDR2 SMNVEV (reference sequence). The CDR3 is made up of 15 amino acids. The CDR3 region is CASSAYKGSGNTIYF. The CDR3, as DNA: TGTGCCAGCAGTGCGTATAAGGGCTCTGGAAACACCATATATTTT.

The CDR3 loop is CASSSGQGNYGYTF. CDR3 nucleotide sequence: TGTGCCAGTAGTTCGGGACAGGGAAACTATGGCTACACCTTC. V is TRBV19 and J is TRBJ1-2; 9 bases are a match to TRBD1. This CDR3 is built from 14 residues. The V gene end was trimmed by 5 bases and the J gene end by 2 bases; junction bases not matched to a gene: 3. Per the germline V gene, CDR1 is LNHDA and CDR2 is SQIVND (reference sequence).

The V gene is TRBV24-1, the J gene TRBJ1-1; D is perhaps TRBD1 (6 bases). Germline CDR1 is KGHDR and CDR2 is SFDVKD. The CDR3 contains 15 residues. Trimming pared 4 bases from V and 1 base from J, leaving 12 bases between. The CDR3 sequence: CATSDLRTANTEAFF. CDR3 nucleotides: TGTGCCACCAGTGACCTCAGGACAGCGAACACTGAAGCTTTCTTT.

This clonotype is medium-sized by share. The chain couples TRBV29-1 to TRBJ1-1; D unclear. The germline V gene has CDR1 SQVTM and CDR2 ANQGSEA. V gave up 7 bases and J gave up 3 bases, with 18 bases separating them. The CDR3 consists of 14 residues. Here the CDR3 DNA reads TGCAGCGAACGCGTTTTTGACCCCTACACTGAAGCTTTCTTT. This encodes CSERVFDPYTEAFF.

J is TRBJ2-7 and V is TRBV6-6, with D perhaps TRBD1 or TRBD2 (5 bases each). Trimming shortened V by 0 bases and J by 2 bases, and 11 bases separated the two germline ends. CDR1 and CDR2 (germline): MNHNY, SVGAGI (reference sequence). CDR3 length: 15 amino acids. This chain's CDR3 is CASSYSGDGTYEQYF. DNA of the CDR3: TGTGCCAGCAGTTACTCTGGGGACGGCACCTACGAGCAGTACTTC.

CDR3 sequence (DNA): TGTGCCAGTTCCGGGACAGGGGGCCGGGCGGCCCAAGAGACCCAGTACTTC. Translation gives CASSGTGGRAAQETQYF. This chain joins TRBV6-5 and TRBJ2-5; 12 nucleotides align to TRBD1. V lost 9 bases to trimming and J lost 1 base; unmatched junction nucleotides: 12. This CDR3 spans 17 amino acids. Germline CDR1 is MNHEY and CDR2 is SVGAGI.